Listed below are T cell receptor beta chains from one sample, sequenced in a study of Tregs in tolerant kidney transplant recipients. Generated by immunoSEQ multiplex PCR, the TCRdb table keeps only in-frame clones and is missing some. The sample shows just under 65,000 clones, around 98% of them seen only once. The material sequenced was Tregs from blood, taken before the transplant. Receptors were obtained from a human donor who received a combined kidney and bone marrow transplant. CDR3s include the opening cysteine and the closing phenylalanine or tryptophan. Fields, in order: V gene, clone size, D gene, J gene, CDR3 protein, CDR3 DNA. The D gene is left open where the match is weak. Only part of the rows carry a size: once, few, many, or a class if the clone is expanded.

>TRBV30|once|.|TRBJ2-5
CAWTGEETQYF
TGTGCCTGGACAGGGGAAGAGACCCAGTACTTC
>TRBV6-5|.|.|TRBJ1-5
CASSWGYSSNQPQHF
TGTGCCAGCAGTTGGGGCTACTCGAGCAATCAGCCCCAGCATTTT
>TRBV7-2|.|TRBD2|TRBJ2-1
CASSLVASGSHEQFF
TGTGCCAGCAGCTTAGTGGCTAGCGGGAGCCATGAGCAGTTCTTC
>TRBV28|.|TRBD2|TRBJ2-7
CASRRLAGGTYEQYF
TGTGCCAGCAGAAGACTAGCGGGGGGCACCTACGAGCAGTACTTC
>TRBV19|once|.|TRBJ2-3
CASSLGQTDTQYF
TGTGCCAGTAGTCTTGGACAGACAGATACGCAGTATTTT
>TRBV9|once|.|TRBJ2-5
CASSVSGGAETQYF
TGTGCCAGCAGCGTATCCGGCGGGGCAGAGACCCAGTACTTC
>TRBV2|once|TRBD1|TRBJ1-1
CASSGQGNTEAFF
TGTGCCAGCAGCGGACAGGGAAACACTGAAGCTTTCTTT
>TRBV19|.|.|TRBJ1-1
CASSSLRDTEAFF
TGTGCCAGTAGTTCCCTCCGGGACACTGAAGCTTTCTTT
>TRBV19|.|TRBD1|TRBJ1-2
CASSSGQDYGYTF
TGTGCCAGTAGTTCAGGACAGGACTATGGCTACACCTTC
>TRBV4-3|.|TRBD1|TRBJ2-7
CASSRGQGGYEQYF
TGCGCCAGCAGCCGGGGACAGGGGGGGTACGAGCAGTACTTC
>TRBV7-2|.|TRBD1|TRBJ1-6
CASSLGWGQGADNSPLHF
TGTGCCAGCAGCTTAGGATGGGGACAGGGGGCTGACAATTCACCCCTCCACTTT
>TRBV5-1|.|.|TRBJ2-7
CASSGRGYSYEQYF
TGCGCCAGCTCCGGTCGGGGGTACTCCTACGAGCAGTACTTC
>TRBV19|.|TRBD2|TRBJ2-5
CASSRRGATQETQYF
TGTGCCAGTAGTCGGCGGGGGGCCACTCAAGAGACCCAGTACTTC
>TRBV20-1|.|.|TRBJ1-2
CSVTAGYGYTF
TGCAGTGTCACCGCGGGGTATGGCTACACCTTC
>TRBV5-6|.|TRBD2|TRBJ2-7
CASSLFVVAGGPSGEQYF
TGTGCCAGCAGCTTGTTCGTTGTAGCGGGAGGGCCGAGTGGCGAGCAGTACTTC
>TRBV19|.|TRBD1|TRBJ1-1
CASSIDLGQVGAFF
TGTGCCAGTAGTATAGATCTCGGACAGGTAGGAGCTTTCTTT
>TRBV10-3|.|TRBD1|TRBJ1-5
CATYQGAGQPQHF
TGTGCCACCTATCAGGGGGCTGGGCAGCCCCAGCATTTT
>TRBV7-2|.|TRBD1|TRBJ2-7
CASSFAGTDTYEQYF
TGTGCCAGCAGCTTCGCCGGGACAGACACCTACGAGCAGTACTTC
>TRBV14|.|.|TRBJ2-1
CASSPRGRGRRAYNEQFF
TGTGCCAGCAGCCCTCGGGGAAGGGGCCGGAGGGCCTACAATGAGCAGTTCTTC
>TRBV7-8|.|TRBD1|TRBJ1-1
CASSGLTGGNTEAFF
TGTGCCAGCAGCGGTTTGACAGGGGGAAACACTGAAGCTTTCTTT
>TRBV5-1|.|.|TRBJ2-7
CASSSDKSYEQYF
TGCGCCAGCAGCTCCGACAAGTCCTACGAGCAGTACTTC
>TRBV4-1|.|.|TRBJ2-3
CASSQVGADTQYF
TGCGCCAGCAGCCAAGTGGGCGCAGATACGCAGTATTTT
>TRBV13|.|.|TRBJ2-5
CASSLQRRYQETQYF
TGTGCCAGCAGCTTACAGAGGCGGTACCAAGAGACCCAGTACTTC
>TRBV19|.|TRBD1|TRBJ1-2
CATGGQGLRGYTF
TGTGCCACTGGGGGACAGGGACTTCGAGGCTACACCTTC
>TRBV11-1|.|.|TRBJ1-1
CASSFGSDTEAFF
TGTGCCAGCAGCTTCGGGTCTGACACTGAAGCTTTCTTT
>TRBV28|.|.|TRBJ1-1
CASSSGSYTEAFF
TGTGCCAGCAGTTCAGGGTCGTACACTGAAGCTTTCTTT
>TRBV4-3|.|.|TRBJ2-1
CASSPRQDITDNEQFF
TGCGCCAGCAGCCCCAGACAGGACATAACGGACAATGAGCAGTTCTTC